The following is a T cell receptor (beta chain) sequence with its context. The target antigen is unknown. This record comes from a study of OX40 agonist ivuxolimab in advanced cancers. Whole-study findings and limits: The antigen specificity of the peripheral T cells (those that were expanded) was not determined.

Germline CDR1 SGHDT, CDR2 YYEEEE. Trimming took off 4 bases at V and 2 bases at J, with 18 bases between the two ends. The CDR3 has 16 residues. Only in-frame clones appear in the TCRdb table, and some are missing; sequencing was by immunoSEQ multiplex PCR. Here the sample spans roughly 50,000 clones, approximately 84% being singletons. No patient had autoimmune disease or received systemic immunosuppression. The starting material was CD4+ or CD8+ T cells sorted from blood, obtained in a trial of the OX40 agonist ivuxolimab. The J gene is TRBJ1-1, the V gene TRBV5-6, with D perhaps matching TRBD1 (5 bases). This sequence originates from an adult with an advanced solid tumor such as melanoma, head and neck, liver or kidney cancer. The DNA for the CDR3 is TGTGCCAGCAGCCGCGGGACTCTCAATCTAAACACTGAAGCTTTCTTT. Residues: CASSRGTLNLNTEAFF. The variable domain in full, completed from reference TRBV5-6 and TRBJ1-1, reads DAGVTQSPTHLIKTRGQQVTLRCSPKSGHDTVSWYQQALGQGPQFIFQYYEEEERQRGNFPDRFSGHQFPNYSSELNVNALLLGDSALYLCASSRGTLNLNTEAFFGQGTRLTVV.